The 14 T cell receptor beta chains listed next were all sequenced from one sample in a study of response to subunit inactivated influenza vaccine. TCRdb reprocessed the RT-PCR reads via MiXCR and lists one record per CDR3 protein. The table lists approximately 500,000 distinct CDR3 sequences, 10% to 15% of them singletons. This material consisted of PBMCs from blood, taken roughly 47 days after vaccination. The receptors were gathered from a man between 50 and 59 years old who received an inactivated influenza vaccine.

This clonotype was recorded at least ten times. This sequence joins TRBV12-3 or TRBV12-4 and TRBJ2-7; unclear D gene. The V end lost 7 bases, the J end lost 2 bases, and 9 bases lay between the germline ends. This CDR3 is built from 12 residues. The CDR3 nucleotides are TGTGCCAGCAAGGGTAAAACCTACGAGCAGTACTTC. As protein: CASKGKTYEQYF.

This clonotype was seen ten or more times. The chain employs TRBV11-2 and TRBJ2-7; 8 bases fit TRBD1. With 0 bases clipped from V and 6 bases from J, the junction kept 7 bases outside the gene matches. This CDR3 region has 15 residues. Germline V gene sequence: CDR1 SGHAT, CDR2 FQNNGV. The CDR3 coding sequence is TGTGCCAGCAGCTTAGAGCCCGGGACAGGTGGCGAGCAGTACTTC. Translation: CASSLEPGTGGEQYF.

The chain joins TRBV10-3 to TRBJ2-1; tentatively, D is TRBD1 or TRBD2 (5 bases each). The CDR3 covers 15 residues. V was clipped by 10 bases and J by 2 bases, with 18 bases between them. Germline lookup yields CDR1 ENHRY and CDR2 SYGVKD. The CDR3 sequence is CATKGELGAYNEQFF. The CDR3 nucleotides read TGTGCCACTAAAGGGGAGCTAGGGGCCTACAATGAGCAGTTCTTC.

This clonotype has at least ten counts. This chain connects TRBV4-3 to TRBJ2-1; D unresolved. V lost 2 bases to trimming and J lost 6 bases, with 11 bases between them. Germline V gene sequence: CDR1 LGHNA, CDR2 YSLEER. The CDR3 sequence is 14 residues long. CDR3 nucleotides: TGCGCCAGCAGCCAATTGGACGTCTCCAATGAGCAGTTCTTC. Amino acids: CASSQLDVSNEQFF.

The V gene is TRBV9, the J gene TRBJ2-3; maybe TRBD1 (5 bases). Germline V gene data show CDR1 as SGDLS and CDR2 as YYNGEE. The V and J ends lost 0 bases and 1 base respectively, with 12 bases between them. CDR3 length equals 16 residues. The CDR3 reads CASSVDSGRGTDTQYF. In nucleotides, the CDR3 is TGTGCCAGCAGCGTAGATTCGGGCAGGGGCACAGATACGCAGTATTTT.

The gene calls are TRBV5-1 and TRBJ2-7, with TRBD1 matching 10 bases. V lost 1 base and J lost 5; bases outside the gene matches: 6. Germline V gene lookup returns CDR1 SGHRS and CDR2 YFSETQ. There are 15 residues in the CDR3. CDR3 coding DNA: TGCGCCAGCAGCTTGTCTGGGACAGGGGATGACGAGCAGTACTTC. Translated: CASSLSGTGDDEQYF.

The V gene is TRBV4-2, the J gene TRBJ1-5, with a tentative D call TRBD1 (5 bases). The CDR3 has 13 residues. V was cut by 0 bases and J by 7 bases, with 7 bases left in between. CDR1 and CDR2 (germline): LGHNA, YNFKEQ. CDR3 in DNA: TGTGCCAGCAGCCAAGATTGGGGGCAGCCCCAGCATTTT. It specifies CASSQDWGQPQHF.

The chain combines TRBV4-2 with TRBJ2-3; D gene uncertain. The germline gives CDR1 LGHNA, CDR2 YNFKEQ. V was trimmed by 2 bases and J by 2 bases, leaving 11 bases between them. This CDR3 contains 15 residues. The CDR3 is CASSQSDTPTDTQYF. The CDR3 DNA reads as TGTGCCAGCAGCCAATCCGATACACCCACAGATACGCAGTATTTT.

The sample holds a few counts of this clonotype. The V call is TRBV7-2, the J call TRBJ2-3, with TRBD1 as a possible D gene (5 bases). Between the trimmed V and J ends, which lost 4 bases and 8 bases, there was a span of 19 bases. Per the germline V gene, CDR1 is SGHTA and CDR2 is FQGNSA. The CDR3 length is 15 residues. The DNA for the CDR3 is TGTGCCAGCAGCTCCAGAACCCCAGGGATCGGTACGCAGTATTTT. Protein: CASSSRTPGIGTQYF.

The CDR3 here is CASSSGQINEQFF. DNA of the CDR3: TGTGCCAGCAGCTCGGGACAGATCAATGAGCAGTTCTTC. This rearrangement joins TRBV7-9 to TRBJ2-1; TRBD1 matches 7 bases. Germline CDR1 reads SEHNR; CDR2 reads FQNEAQ (reference sequence). The CDR3 is made up of 13 amino acids. V shed 4 bases and J 6 bases; nucleotides not matched to a gene: 3.

This clonotype has more than one count but fewer than ten. This chain uses TRBV12-3 or TRBV12-4 with TRBJ2-2; 9 bases map to TRBD1. The J segment lost 5 bases and the V segment lost 5 bases, leaving 6 bases of the junction unmatched. This CDR3 has 15 amino acids. CDR3 region: CASSTMDRGTGELFF. The DNA for the CDR3 is TGTGCCAGCAGTACAATGGACAGGGGAACCGGGGAGCTGTTTTTT.

The chain couples TRBV6-2 or TRBV6-3 to TRBJ2-1, with D maybe TRBD2 (5 bases). Germline V CDR1 and CDR2: MNHEY, SVGEGT. The V gene lost 5 bases and the J gene lost 8 bases, with 16 bases spanning the gap. The CDR3 spans 14 residues. The CDR3 coding sequence is TGTGCCAGCAGTCCCGGTGGAGCGGTGTATGAGCAGTTCTTC. It translates to CASSPGGAVYEQFF.

The chain carries TRBV5-1 and TRBJ2-5, with D unresolved. The length of the CDR3 is 13 residues. Trimming removed 1 base at V and 5 bases at J, with 9 bases between. Germline V CDR1 and CDR2: SGHRS, YFSETQ. As DNA, the CDR3 is TGCGCCAGCAGCTTGTCGCGATTGGAGACCCAGTACTTC. Translation gives CASSLSRLETQYF.

This clonotype was picked up many times. The chain carries TRBV20-1 and TRBJ2-5, with D perhaps TRBD1 or TRBD2 (5 bases each). The CDR3 runs to 13 residues. Per germline, CDR1 DFQATT and CDR2 SNEGSKA (reference sequence). V was trimmed by 3 bases and J by 1 base, leaving 9 bases between them. The CDR3 nucleotides are TGCAGTGCTAGTTCGGGGCGCCAAGAGACCCAGTACTTC. Its translation is CSASSGRQETQYF.